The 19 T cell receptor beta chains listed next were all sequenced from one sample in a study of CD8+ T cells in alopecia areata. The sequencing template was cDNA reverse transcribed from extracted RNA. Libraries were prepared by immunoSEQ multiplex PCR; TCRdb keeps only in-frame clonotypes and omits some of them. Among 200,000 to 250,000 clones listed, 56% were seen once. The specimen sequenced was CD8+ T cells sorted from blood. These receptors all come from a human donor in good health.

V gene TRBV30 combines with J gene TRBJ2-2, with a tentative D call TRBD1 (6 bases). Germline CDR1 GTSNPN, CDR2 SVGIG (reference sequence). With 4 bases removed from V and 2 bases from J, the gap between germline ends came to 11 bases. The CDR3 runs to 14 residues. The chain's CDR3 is CAWNAGDNTGELFF. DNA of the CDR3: TGTGCCTGGAATGCAGGGGACAACACCGGGGAGCTGTTTTTT.

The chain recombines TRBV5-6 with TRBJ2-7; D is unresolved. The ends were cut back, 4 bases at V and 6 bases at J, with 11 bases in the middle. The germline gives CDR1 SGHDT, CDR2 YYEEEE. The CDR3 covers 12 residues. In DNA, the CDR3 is TGTGCCAGCAGCCTTTCTAGTTTCGAGCAGTACTTC. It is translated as CASSLSSFEQYF.

The CDR3 protein is CASSFVGAQGTEAFF. For the CDR3, the DNA is TGTGCCAGCAGTTTTGTAGGGGCTCAAGGCACTGAAGCTTTCTTT. This chain uses TRBV27 with TRBJ1-1; maybe TRBD1 (5 bases). CDR3 length: 15 residues. Germline V gene lookup returns CDR1 MNHEY and CDR2 SMNVEV (reference sequence). Trimming took off 3 bases at V and 4 bases at J, with 15 bases between the two ends.

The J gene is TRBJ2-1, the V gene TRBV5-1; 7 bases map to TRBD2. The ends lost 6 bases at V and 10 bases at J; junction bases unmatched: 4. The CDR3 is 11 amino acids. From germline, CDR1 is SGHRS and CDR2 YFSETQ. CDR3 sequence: CASTNSGEQFF. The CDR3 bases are TGCGCCAGCACAAATAGCGGGGAGCAGTTCTTC. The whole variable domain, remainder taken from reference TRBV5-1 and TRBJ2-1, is KAGVTQTPRYLIKTRGQQVTLSCSPISGHRSVSWYQQTPGQGLQFLFEYFSETQRNKGNFPGRFSGRQFSNSRSEMNVSTLELGDSALYLCASTNSGEQFFGPGTRLTVL.

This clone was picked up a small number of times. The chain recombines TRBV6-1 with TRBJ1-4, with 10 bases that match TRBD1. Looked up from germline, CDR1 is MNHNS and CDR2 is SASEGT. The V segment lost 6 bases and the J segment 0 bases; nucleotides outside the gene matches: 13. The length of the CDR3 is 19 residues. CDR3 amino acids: CASREHPGQGISTNEKLFF. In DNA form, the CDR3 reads TGTGCCAGCAGAGAACATCCGGGACAGGGGATATCAACTAATGAAAAACTGTTTTTT.

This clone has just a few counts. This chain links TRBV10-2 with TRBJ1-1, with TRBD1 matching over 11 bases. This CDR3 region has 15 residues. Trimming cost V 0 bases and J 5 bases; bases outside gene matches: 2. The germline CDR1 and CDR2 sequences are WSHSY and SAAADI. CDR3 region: CASSESGQGGTEAFF. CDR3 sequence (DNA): TGCGCCAGCAGTGAGTCGGGACAGGGGGGGACTGAAGCTTTCTTT.

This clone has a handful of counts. CDR3 sequence reads: CAISESAAGAYNEQFF. The CDR3 coding sequence is TGTGCCATCAGTGAGTCGGCGGCGGGGGCTTACAATGAGCAGTTCTTC. The rearrangement uses TRBV10-3 and TRBJ2-1; the D gene is possibly TRBD2 (7 bases). V was pared by 0 bases and J by 4 bases, with 13 bases between. The CDR3 totals 16 residues. CDR1 ENHRY and CDR2 SYGVKD come from the germline V gene.

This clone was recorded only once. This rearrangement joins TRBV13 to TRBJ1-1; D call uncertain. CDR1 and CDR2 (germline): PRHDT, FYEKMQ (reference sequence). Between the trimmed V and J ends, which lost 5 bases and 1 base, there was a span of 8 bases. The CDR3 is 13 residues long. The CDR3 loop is CASSVTENTEAFF. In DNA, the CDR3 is TGTGCCAGCAGCGTTACAGAGAACACTGAAGCTTTCTTT.

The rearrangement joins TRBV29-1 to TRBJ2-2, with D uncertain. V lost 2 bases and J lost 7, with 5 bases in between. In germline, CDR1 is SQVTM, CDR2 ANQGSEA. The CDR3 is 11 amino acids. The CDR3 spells CSVEIHGELFF. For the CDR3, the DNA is TGCAGCGTTGAAATTCACGGGGAGCTGTTTTTT.

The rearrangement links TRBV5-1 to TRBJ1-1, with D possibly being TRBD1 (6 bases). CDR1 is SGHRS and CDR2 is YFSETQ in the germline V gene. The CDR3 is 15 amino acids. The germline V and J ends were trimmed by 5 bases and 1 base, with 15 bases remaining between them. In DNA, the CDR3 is TGCGCCAGCAGGCCCCGGGGGGCCGGGAACACTGAAGCTTTCTTT. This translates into CASRPRGAGNTEAFF.

The CDR3 DNA reads as TGTGCCAGCAGTGAAGTGGGGGGGCAAGAGACCCAGTACTTC. It specifies CASSEVGGQETQYF. The V gene is TRBV2, the J gene TRBJ2-5; 7 nucleotides line up with TRBD2. The ends lost 1 base at V and 2 bases at J; junction bases unmatched: 1. Germline-derived CDR1 and CDR2 are SNHLY and FYNNEI. This CDR3 has 14 amino acids.

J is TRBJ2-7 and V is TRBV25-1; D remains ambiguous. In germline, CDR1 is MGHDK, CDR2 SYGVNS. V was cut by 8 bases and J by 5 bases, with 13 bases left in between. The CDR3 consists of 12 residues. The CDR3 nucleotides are TGTGCCAGCGCGCCGACGGGCCACGAGCAGTACTTC. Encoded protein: CASAPTGHEQYF.

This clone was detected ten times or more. The CDR3 spells CASSPRQGYEQYF. CDR3 DNA sequence: TGTGCCAGCAGCCCCCGACAGGGCTACGAGCAGTACTTC. The genes are TRBV7-6 and TRBJ2-7, with TRBD1 matching 7 bases. CDR1 is SGHVS, CDR2 FNYEAQ, per germline. The CDR3 length is 13 residues. J lost 3 bases, V lost 5 bases, and 4 bases had no gene match.

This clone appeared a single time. The CDR3 nucleotides read TGCGCCAGCAGCTTGGGGACAGCTAACTATGGCTACACCTTC. Residues: CASSLGTANYGYTF. J is TRBJ1-2 and V is TRBV5-1; possible D gene TRBD1, 6 bases. The CDR3 totals 14 residues. V dropped 0 bases and J dropped 0 bases, with 6 bases sitting between them. CDR1 is SGHRS and CDR2 is YFSETQ in the germline V gene.

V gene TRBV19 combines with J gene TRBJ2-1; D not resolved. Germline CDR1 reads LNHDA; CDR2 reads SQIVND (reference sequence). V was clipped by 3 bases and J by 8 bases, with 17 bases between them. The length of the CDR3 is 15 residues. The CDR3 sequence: CASSIPGSLMYEQFF. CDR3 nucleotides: TGTGCCAGTAGTATCCCGGGCTCCCTAATGTATGAGCAGTTCTTC.

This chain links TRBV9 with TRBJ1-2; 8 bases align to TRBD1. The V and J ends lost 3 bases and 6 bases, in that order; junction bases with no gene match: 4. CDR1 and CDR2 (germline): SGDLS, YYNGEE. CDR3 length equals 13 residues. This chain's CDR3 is CASSGQGIDGYTF. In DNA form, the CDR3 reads TGTGCCAGCAGCGGACAGGGGATCGATGGCTACACCTTC.

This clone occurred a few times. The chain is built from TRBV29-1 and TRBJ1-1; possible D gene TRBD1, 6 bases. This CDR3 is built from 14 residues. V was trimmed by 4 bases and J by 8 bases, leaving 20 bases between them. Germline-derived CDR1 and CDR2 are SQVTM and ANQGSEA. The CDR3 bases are TGCAGCGTTGCATGGGCAGGGGACCCTGGGGAAGCTTTCTTT. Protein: CSVAWAGDPGEAFF.

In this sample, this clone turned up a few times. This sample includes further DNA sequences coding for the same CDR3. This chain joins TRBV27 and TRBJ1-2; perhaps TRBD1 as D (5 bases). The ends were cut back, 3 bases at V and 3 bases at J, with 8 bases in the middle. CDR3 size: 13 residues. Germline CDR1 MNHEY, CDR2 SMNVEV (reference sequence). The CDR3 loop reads CASSFGGDYGYTF. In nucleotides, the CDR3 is TGTGCCAGCAGTTTTGGAGGGGACTATGGCTACACCTTC.

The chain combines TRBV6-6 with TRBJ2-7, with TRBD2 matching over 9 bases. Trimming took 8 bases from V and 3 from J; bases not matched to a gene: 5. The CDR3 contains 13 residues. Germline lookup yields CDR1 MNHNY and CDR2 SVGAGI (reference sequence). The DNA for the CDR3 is TGTGCCAGCGGACTAGCGAGAAACTACGAGCAGTACTTC. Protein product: CASGLARNYEQYF.